This TCR beta chain was recorded in a study of Graves' ophthalmopathy and Graves' hyperthyroidism. This clonotype came up many times. Amplification of TCR beta CDR3 regions used RNA transcripts. HTBI-primed first-round RT-PCR preceded second-round multiplex PCR. TCRdb reprocessed the multiplex PCR reads with MiXCR, giving one entry per CDR3 protein. The repertoire includes 200,000 to 250,000 distinct CDR3 sequences, 20% to 25% of them detected once, and more than 35% sits in the top ten. The CDR3 extends over 15 amino acids. Germline loops: CDR1 LGHNT, CDR2 FRNRAP. V lost 5 bases and J lost 1, with 14 bases in between.

This clonotype originated in a woman in her forties or fifties with Graves' ophthalmopathy. The specimen was peripheral blood. The V call is TRBV12-5, the J call TRBJ1-1; the D gene is possibly TRBD1 (5 bases). The CDR3 region is CASGPPRGWNTEAFF. The DNA for the CDR3 is TGTGCTAGTGGTCCCCCCCGGGGGTGGAACACTGAAGCTTTCTTT.